The rows below give T cell receptor beta chains drawn from one sample of a study of blood T cell repertoires in COVID-19. TCRdb's copy holds only in-frame clones and misses some; the assay was immunoSEQ multiplex PCR. Of over 85,000 clones in the sample, roughly 81% were seen once. The sequenced sample consisted of peripheral blood. The receptors were sampled from a man aged 35-49 years with active or convalescent COVID-19. The CDR3 runs from the conserved cysteine through the conserved F or W. Each record gives: J gene, clone size, D gene, V gene, CDR3 protein, CDR3 DNA. A D gene is named only where the DNA matches it firmly. Clone size appears in some rows only: once, few, many, or a class for an expanded clone.

j_gene: TRBJ2-5
abundance: few
d_gene: TRBD2
v_gene: TRBV6-4
CDR3aa: CASIIPRLAGNQETQYF
CDR3nt: TGTGCCAGCATCATTCCCCGGCTAGCGGGCAACCAAGAGACCCAGTACTTC

j_gene: TRBJ2-7
abundance: NA
d_gene: TRBD1
v_gene: TRBV5-1
CDR3aa: CASSSRQGEREQYF
CDR3nt: TGCGCCAGCAGCTCACGACAGGGCGAGCGGGAGCAGTACTTC

j_gene: TRBJ2-1
abundance: once
d_gene: TRBD1
v_gene: TRBV19
CDR3aa: CASRSRGQGAISSYNEQFF
CDR3nt: TGTGCCAGCCGAAGTAGAGGACAGGGGGCAATTTCCTCCTACAATGAGCAGTTCTTC

j_gene: TRBJ2-7
abundance: NA
d_gene: TRBD2
v_gene: TRBV5-1
CDR3aa: CASSVEGGGAGEQYF
CDR3nt: TGCGCCAGCAGCGTTGAAGGCGGGGGGGCCGGTGAGCAGTACTTC

j_gene: TRBJ1-5
abundance: NA
d_gene: TRBD1
v_gene: TRBV3-1/TRBV3-2
CDR3aa: CASSQGWGQGNQPQHF
CDR3nt: TGTGCCAGCAGCCAGGGTTGGGGACAGGGGAATCAGCCCCAGCATTTT

j_gene: TRBJ1-1
abundance: NA
d_gene: NA
v_gene: TRBV7-2
CDR3aa: CASSRDRFEAFF
CDR3nt: TGTGCCAGCAGCCGTGACAGGTTTGAAGCTTTCTTT

j_gene: TRBJ2-7
abundance: NA
d_gene: TRBD1
v_gene: TRBV3-1/TRBV3-2
CDR3aa: CASSARTGHEQYF
CDR3nt: TGTGCCAGCAGCGCCCGGACAGGGCACGAGCAGTACTTC

j_gene: TRBJ1-5
abundance: NA
d_gene: NA
v_gene: TRBV7-9
CDR3aa: CASSPDWPLDQPQHF
CDR3nt: TGTGCCAGCAGCCCGGACTGGCCGCTGGATCAGCCCCAGCATTTT

j_gene: TRBJ2-2
abundance: NA
d_gene: TRBD2
v_gene: TRBV9
CDR3aa: CASSVERTSGSTGELFF
CDR3nt: TGTGCCAGCAGCGTAGAGAGAACTAGCGGGTCCACCGGGGAGCTGTTTTTT

j_gene: TRBJ1-2
abundance: NA
d_gene: TRBD1
v_gene: TRBV29-1
CDR3aa: CSGTTGVYGYTF
CDR3nt: TGCAGCGGAACGACAGGGGTCTATGGCTACACCTTC

j_gene: TRBJ1-1
abundance: NA
d_gene: NA
v_gene: TRBV18
CDR3aa: CASSPGQKATEAFF
CDR3nt: TGTGCCAGCTCACCCGGACAAAAGGCCACTGAAGCTTTCTTT

j_gene: TRBJ1-1
abundance: NA
d_gene: TRBD1
v_gene: TRBV6-5
CDR3aa: CASSYRGQGIGTEAFF
CDR3nt: TGTGCCAGCAGTTATCGCGGACAGGGGATAGGCACTGAAGCTTTCTTT

j_gene: TRBJ1-2
abundance: NA
d_gene: TRBD1
v_gene: TRBV5-6
CDR3aa: CASTLTGAGYGYTF
CDR3nt: TGTGCCAGCACCCTGACAGGGGCTGGCTATGGCTACACCTTC

j_gene: TRBJ2-1
abundance: NA
d_gene: TRBD1
v_gene: TRBV5-1
CDR3aa: CASSLVGQGNNEQFF
CDR3nt: TGCGCCAGCAGCTTAGTCGGACAGGGAAACAATGAGCAGTTCTTC

j_gene: TRBJ1-2
abundance: NA
d_gene: TRBD1
v_gene: TRBV27
CDR3aa: CASSLLGWGEGQVHGYTF
CDR3nt: TGTGCCAGCAGTTTATTAGGATGGGGGGAGGGACAGGTTCATGGCTACACCTTC

j_gene: TRBJ2-1
abundance: NA
d_gene: TRBD1
v_gene: TRBV7-2
CDR3aa: CASSQDRGFYNEQFF
CDR3nt: TGTGCCAGCAGCCAGGACAGGGGGTTCTACAATGAGCAGTTCTTC

j_gene: TRBJ2-3
abundance: NA
d_gene: TRBD2
v_gene: TRBV9
CDR3aa: CASSVGLAGDPQYF
CDR3nt: TGTGCCAGCAGCGTAGGACTAGCGGGGGACCCGCAGTATTTT

j_gene: TRBJ1-5
abundance: NA
d_gene: NA
v_gene: TRBV19
CDR3aa: CASSIGLISNQPQHF
CDR3nt: TGTGCCAGTAGTATAGGGCTGATTAGCAATCAGCCCCAGCATTTT

j_gene: TRBJ2-7
abundance: NA
d_gene: NA
v_gene: TRBV4-1
CDR3aa: CASSQDWAGDYEQYF
CDR3nt: TGCGCCAGCAGCCAAGACTGGGCAGGGGACTACGAGCAGTACTTC

j_gene: TRBJ1-1
abundance: NA
d_gene: NA
v_gene: TRBV4-1
CDR3aa: CASSQDSGGPTEAFF
CDR3nt: TGCGCCAGCAGCCAAGATTCGGGGGGACCCACTGAAGCTTTCTTT

j_gene: TRBJ2-5
abundance: NA
d_gene: NA
v_gene: TRBV6-5
CDR3aa: CASNIATKETQYF
CDR3nt: TGTGCCAGCAACATAGCCACCAAAGAGACCCAGTACTTC

j_gene: TRBJ2-7
abundance: NA
d_gene: NA
v_gene: TRBV10-3
CDR3aa: CAIRAGTPSSYEQYF
CDR3nt: TGTGCCATCAGAGCCGGGACTCCTTCCTCCTACGAGCAGTACTTC

j_gene: TRBJ1-2
abundance: once
d_gene: NA
v_gene: TRBV6-5
CDR3aa: CASRRIRGPYGYTF
CDR3nt: TGTGCCAGCAGAAGAATCAGGGGTCCCTATGGCTACACCTTC

j_gene: TRBJ2-1
abundance: NA
d_gene: TRBD2
v_gene: TRBV7-2
CDR3aa: CASSLGLAGAYNGQFF
CDR3nt: TGTGCCAGCAGCTTAGGGCTAGCGGGGGCCTACAATGGGCAGTTCTTC

j_gene: TRBJ1-2
abundance: NA
d_gene: TRBD1
v_gene: TRBV30
CDR3aa: CAWSSYRGNYGYTF
CDR3nt: TGTGCCTGGAGTTCTTACAGGGGGAACTATGGCTACACCTTC

j_gene: TRBJ1-1
abundance: NA
d_gene: NA
v_gene: TRBV7-9
CDR3aa: CASSLGPGNTEAFF
CDR3nt: TGTGCCAGCAGCTTAGGTCCAGGGAACACTGAAGCTTTCTTT

j_gene: TRBJ2-6
abundance: NA
d_gene: TRBD2
v_gene: TRBV30
CDR3aa: CAWSREGPGSSGANVLTF
CDR3nt: TGTGCCTGGAGTCGGGAGGGCCCCGGGAGCTCTGGGGCCAACGTCCTGACTTTC

j_gene: TRBJ1-1
abundance: NA
d_gene: TRBD1
v_gene: TRBV3-1/TRBV3-2
CDR3aa: CASKLDGQENTEAFF
CDR3nt: TGTGCCAGCAAATTAGACGGACAGGAGAACACTGAAGCTTTCTTT

j_gene: TRBJ2-2
abundance: NA
d_gene: NA
v_gene: TRBV11-3
CDR3aa: CASSFSGNTGELFF
CDR3nt: TGTGCCAGCAGCTTTTCCGGGAACACCGGGGAGCTGTTTTTT

j_gene: TRBJ2-7
abundance: NA
d_gene: TRBD1
v_gene: TRBV14
CDR3aa: CASSQVTGGHGEQYF
CDR3nt: TGTGCCAGCAGCCAAGTGACAGGGGGACATGGCGAGCAGTACTTC

j_gene: TRBJ2-1
abundance: NA
d_gene: NA
v_gene: TRBV2
CDR3aa: CASSLGQYNEQFF
CDR3nt: TGTGCCAGCAGCTTAGGACAGTACAATGAGCAGTTCTTC

j_gene: TRBJ2-1
abundance: NA
d_gene: TRBD2
v_gene: TRBV18
CDR3aa: CASSRAGGAYNEQFF
CDR3nt: TGTGCCAGCTCACGGGCGGGGGGAGCCTACAATGAGCAGTTCTTC

j_gene: TRBJ1-5
abundance: NA
d_gene: NA
v_gene: TRBV6-1
CDR3aa: CASKGRQVHQPQHF
CDR3nt: TGTGCCAGCAAGGGTAGACAGGTTCATCAGCCCCAGCATTTT

j_gene: TRBJ2-1
abundance: once
d_gene: TRBD1
v_gene: TRBV6-6
CDR3aa: CASTLQGGRYNEQFF
CDR3nt: TGTGCCAGCACCCTACAGGGGGGAAGATACAATGAGCAGTTCTTC

j_gene: TRBJ2-7
abundance: NA
d_gene: NA
v_gene: TRBV27
CDR3aa: CASSSRGRIYEQYF
CDR3nt: TGTGCCAGCAGTTCGCGGGGTCGGATCTACGAGCAGTACTTC

j_gene: TRBJ2-7
abundance: NA
d_gene: NA
v_gene: TRBV28
CDR3aa: CASSPPPGGTAYEQYF
CDR3nt: TGTGCCAGCAGCCCCCCTCCTGGGGGGACCGCCTACGAGCAGTACTTC

j_gene: TRBJ1-5
abundance: NA
d_gene: TRBD1
v_gene: TRBV9
CDR3aa: CASSNSGTVNQPQHF
CDR3nt: TGTGCCAGCAGCAACTCCGGGACAGTAAATCAGCCCCAGCATTTT

j_gene: TRBJ1-2
abundance: once
d_gene: TRBD1
v_gene: TRBV6-5
CDR3aa: CASSYSQAGGYGYTF
CDR3nt: TGTGCCAGCAGTTACTCGCAGGCAGGGGGCTATGGCTACACCTTC

j_gene: TRBJ2-5
abundance: NA
d_gene: NA
v_gene: TRBV5-6
CDR3aa: CASSPPGVETQYF
CDR3nt: TGTGCCAGCAGCCCCCCGGGGGTTGAGACCCAGTACTTC

j_gene: TRBJ2-6
abundance: NA
d_gene: NA
v_gene: TRBV5-6
CDR3aa: CASRPVAGRSGANVLTF
CDR3nt: TGTGCCAGCAGACCTGTCGCAGGCCGCTCTGGGGCCAACGTCCTGACTTTC

j_gene: TRBJ2-1
abundance: NA
d_gene: TRBD2
v_gene: TRBV7-3
CDR3aa: CASSRLAVPYNEQFF
CDR3nt: TGTGCCAGCAGTCGACTAGCGGTCCCCTACAATGAGCAGTTCTTC

j_gene: TRBJ1-2
abundance: large
d_gene: TRBD1
v_gene: TRBV6-5
CDR3aa: CASSLQTGTNYGYTF
CDR3nt: TGTGCCAGCAGCCTCCAGACAGGGACTAACTATGGCTACACCTTC